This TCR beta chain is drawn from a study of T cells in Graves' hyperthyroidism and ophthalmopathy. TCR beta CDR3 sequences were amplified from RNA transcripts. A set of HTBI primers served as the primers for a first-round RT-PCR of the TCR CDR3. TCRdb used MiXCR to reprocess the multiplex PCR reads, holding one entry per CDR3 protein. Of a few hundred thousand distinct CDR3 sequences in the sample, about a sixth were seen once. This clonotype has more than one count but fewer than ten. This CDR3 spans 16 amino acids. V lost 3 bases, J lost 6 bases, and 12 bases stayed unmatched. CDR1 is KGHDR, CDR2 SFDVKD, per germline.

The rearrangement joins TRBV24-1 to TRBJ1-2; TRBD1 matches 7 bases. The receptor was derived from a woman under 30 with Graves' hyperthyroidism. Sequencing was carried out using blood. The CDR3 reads CATSDPTTTGVDGYTF. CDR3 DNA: TGTGCCACCAGTGATCCCACTACAACAGGGGTAGATGGCTACACCTTC.